A single sample is the source of the 20 T cell receptor beta chains below, sequenced in a study of neurological immune-mediated disorders. TCRdb passed the 5' RACE reads through MiXCR, listing each CDR3 protein once. Altogether around 25,000 distinct CDR3 sequences are present, around 15% being singletons, with the ten largest covering 16%. The specimen sequenced was PBMCs. Receptors were obtained from a woman aged 40 to 50 with HTLV-1-associated myelopathy (HAM/TSP).

This clonotype has ten or more counts. This rearrangement joins TRBV14 to TRBJ1-6; 7 positions agree with TRBD1. This CDR3 is built from 16 residues. V shed 0 bases, J shed 9 bases, and the junction held 8 bases outside the gene matches. Germline CDR1 and CDR2: SGHDN and FVKESK. As DNA, the CDR3 is TGTGCCAGCAGCCAAGATCTAGGGGGCTGGGGTTCACCCCTCCACTTT. This sequence encodes CASSQDLGGWGSPLHF.

Many counts were recorded for this clonotype. V and J are TRBV2 and TRBJ2-7, with a possible D match to TRBD1 (5 bases). CDR3 size: 14 residues. V dropped 8 bases and J dropped 2 bases, with 16 bases sitting between them. The germline V gene has CDR1 SNHLY and CDR2 FYNNEI. CDR3 in DNA: TGTGCCAGCGTGGGATTAAGGGGCCCCTACGAGCAGTACGTC. It codes for CASVGLRGPYEQYV.

As concerns this clonotype: A junction boundary mismatches the germline segment, possibly from a read error. This chain joins TRBV6-2 or TRBV6-3 and TRBJ2-2; unclear D gene. This CDR3 is built from 13 residues. Germline CDR1 reads MNHEY; CDR2 reads SVGEGT. Written as DNA, the CDR3 is TGTGCCAGCAGGACCTTGACCACCTGGGATCTGTTTTTT. Its translation: CASRTLTTWDLFF.

This clonotype was seen ten or more times. The rearrangement links TRBV12-3 or TRBV12-4 to TRBJ2-6; possibly TRBD2 for D (5 bases). This CDR3 spans 15 amino acids. Trimming shortened V by 2 bases and J by 2 bases, and 7 bases separated the two germline ends. CDR3 DNA sequence: TGTGCCAGCAGTTTACTCGGGGCTGGGGCCAACGTCCTGACTTTC. It is translated as CASSLLGAGANVLTF.

The CDR3 region is CAISPTSLACQETQYF. CDR3 in DNA: TGTGCCATCAGCCCGACCTCTCTAGCGTGTCAAGAGACCCAGTACTTC. This sequence joins TRBV10-3 and TRBJ2-5; perhaps TRBD2 as D (6 bases). CDR1 and CDR2 from the germline V gene are ENHRY and SYGVKD. The V end lost 6 bases, the J end lost 2 bases, and 19 bases lay between the germline ends. The CDR3 has 16 amino acids.

This clonotype has a count of ten or more. CDR3 region: CSPQHRDQETQYF. The DNA of the CDR3 is TGCAGTCCCCAACACAGGGACCAAGAGACCCAGTACTTC. This chain uses TRBV20-1 with TRBJ2-5; tentative D call: TRBD1 (6 bases). This CDR3 has 13 residues. Per germline, CDR1 DFQATT and CDR2 SNEGSKA (reference sequence). With 8 bases removed from V and 0 bases from J, the gap between germline ends came to 13 bases.

About this clonotype: Its ends do not fully match the called genes, so a read error is possible. This chain links TRBV29-1 with TRBJ2-2, with D perhaps TRBD2 (5 bases). There are 13 residues in the CDR3. Germline V gene lookup returns CDR1 SQVTM and CDR2 ANQGSEA. The CDR3 sequence is CSVEESRTGELIF. CDR3 DNA sequence: TGCAGCGTTGAAGAATCCCGTACCGGGGAGCTGATTTTT.

This clonotype was counted ten times or more. The chain links TRBV4-1 to TRBJ2-5, with 13 bases fitting TRBD2. Germline lookup yields CDR1 MGHRA and CDR2 YSYEKL. CDR3 length equals 16 residues. The V gene end was trimmed by 3 bases and the J gene end by 4 bases; junction bases not matched to a gene: 5. The CDR3 sequence: CASSQGTSGEVETQYF. CDR3 in DNA: TGCGCCAGCAGCCAGGGGACTAGCGGGGAGGTAGAGACCCAGTACTTC.

In this sample, this clonotype turned up many times. The chain combines TRBV5-1 with TRBJ2-3, with D unresolved. The CDR3 has 14 residues. With 4 bases removed from V and 0 bases from J, the gap between germline ends came to 9 bases. Germline-derived CDR1 and CDR2 are SGHRS and YFSETQ. The CDR3 reads CASSTRLSTDTQYF. The DNA for the CDR3 is TGCGCCAGCAGCACCCGATTAAGCACAGATACGCAGTATTTT.

This clonotype came up many times. The genes are TRBV6-5 and TRBJ2-2, with TRBD2 identical over 9 bases. In germline, CDR1 is MNHEY, CDR2 SVGAGI. The trim removed 2 bases at V and 6 bases at J, leaving 7 bases unmatched. The CDR3 runs to 16 residues. The CDR3 nucleotides are TGTGCCAGCAGTTACGGTAGCGGGGGAAAGGCCGGGGAGCTGTTTTTT. The encoded protein is CASSYGSGGKAGELFF.

The chain employs TRBV12-3 or TRBV12-4 and TRBJ1-2; D is unclear. CDR3 size: 15 residues. Trimming removed 1 base from V and 4 bases from J, with 13 bases in between. In DNA form, the CDR3 reads TGTGCCAGCAGTTTAGAGCGTCCCTTAAGCTATGGCTACACCTTC. Amino acids: CASSLERPLSYGYTF.

The chain uses TRBV9 and TRBJ2-1, with D unclear. This CDR3 contains 16 residues. V lost 0 bases to trimming and J lost 0 bases, with 10 bases between them. In germline, CDR1 is SGDLS, CDR2 YYNGEE. CDR3 sequence reads: CASSVVPTNSYNEQFF. The CDR3 DNA reads TGTGCCAGCAGCGTAGTACCTACTAACTCCTACAATGAGCAGTTCTTC.

This chain joins TRBV5-1 and TRBJ2-2; tentatively, D is TRBD2 (9 bases). CDR1 is SGHRS, CDR2 YFSETQ, per germline. Trimming left V 8 bases short and J 16 bases short, with 27 bases between. The CDR3 is 14 amino acids. The CDR3 protein is CASYWTGLSGGRFF. The CDR3 nucleotides are TGCGCCAGTTACTGGACAGGGCTGAGCGGGGGGCGGTTTTTT.

In this sample, this clonotype turned up many times. Because the CDR3's place on the DNA is in doubt, the DNA is left out and the CDR3 is given as listed by TCRdb. The V and J genes are TRBV4-3 and TRBJ2-2; the DNA was not used to check the table's D call, TRBD1. Inclusive of both ends, the CDR3 amounts to 17 amino acids. From germline, CDR1 is LGHNA and CDR2 YSLEER. The CDR3 protein is CASSQVWTGGVPGSCFF.

The table lists this clonotype with many counts. This chain links TRBV20-1 with TRBJ2-5, with 7 bases matching TRBD2. The germline gives CDR1 DFQATT, CDR2 SNEGSKA (reference sequence). V lost 6 bases to trimming and J lost 0 bases; unmatched junction nucleotides: 1. This CDR3 comprises 12 residues. This chain's CDR3 is CSAGTNQETQYF. The DNA of the CDR3 is TGCAGTGCAGGGACTAACCAAGAGACCCAGTACTTC.

This clonotype has ten or more counts. The V gene is TRBV18, the J gene TRBJ2-7; tentatively, D is TRBD1 (5 bases). The CDR3 is 14 residues long. The germline V gene encodes CDR1 KGHSH and CDR2 LQKENI. Trimming pared 3 bases from V and 5 bases from J, leaving 14 bases between. CDR3 sequence reads: CASSPGQERNEQYF. DNA of the CDR3: TGTGCCAGCTCACCCGGACAAGAGAGGAACGAGCAGTACTTC.

This clonotype was recorded many times. The rearrangement joins TRBV20-1 to TRBJ2-7, with D possibly TRBD2 on 6 matching bases. Trimming took 0 bases from V and 7 from J, leaving 13 bases between them. The germline CDR1 and CDR2 sequences are DFQATT and SNEGSKA (reference sequence). The CDR3 has 13 residues. Written as DNA, the CDR3 is TGCAGTGCTAGAGATTTCGGGACTGGGGAGCAGTACTTC. It encodes CSARDFGTGEQYF.

This clonotype has ten or more counts. This chain connects TRBV11-2 to TRBJ2-3; no clear D. CDR1 SGHAT and CDR2 FQNNGV come from the germline V gene. CDR3 length: 12 amino acids. V lost 1 base and J lost 4, with 3 bases in between. This CDR3 is CASSLGPDTQYF. The CDR3 nucleotides read TGTGCCAGCAGCTTAGGGCCAGATACGCAGTATTTT.

As to this clonotype: A read error is likely, as this CDR3 ends without the conserved phenylalanine or tryptophan. The chain is built from TRBV20-1 and TRBJ2-5, with 7 bases fitting TRBD2. V dropped 0 bases and J dropped 6; count of bases not matched to a gene: 7. The CDR3 length is 14 residues. CDR1 is DFQATT and CDR2 is SNEGSKA in the germline V gene (reference sequence). CDR3 residues: CSAREGGITKTQYL. In DNA form, the CDR3 reads TGCAGTGCTAGAGAGGGAGGGATAACAAAGACCCAGTACTTA.

This clonotype showed up many times. The chain couples TRBV5-1 to TRBJ2-2, with TRBD1 as a possible D gene (6 bases). The CDR3 consists of 14 residues. Germline V gives CDR1 SGHRS, CDR2 YFSETQ. V lost 2 bases and J 1 base, leaving 6 bases between the germline ends. The CDR3 here is CASSLGGNTGELFF. CDR3 coding DNA: TGCGCCAGCAGCTTAGGGGGGAACACCGGGGAGCTGTTTTTT. Using reference TRBV5-1 and TRBJ2-2 for the parts outside the CDR3, the full variable domain is KAGVTQTPRYLIKTRGQQVTLSCSPISGHRSVSWYQQTPGQGLQFLFEYFSETQRNKGNFPGRFSGRQFSNSRSEMNVSTLELGDSALYLCASSLGGNTGELFFGEGSRLTVL.